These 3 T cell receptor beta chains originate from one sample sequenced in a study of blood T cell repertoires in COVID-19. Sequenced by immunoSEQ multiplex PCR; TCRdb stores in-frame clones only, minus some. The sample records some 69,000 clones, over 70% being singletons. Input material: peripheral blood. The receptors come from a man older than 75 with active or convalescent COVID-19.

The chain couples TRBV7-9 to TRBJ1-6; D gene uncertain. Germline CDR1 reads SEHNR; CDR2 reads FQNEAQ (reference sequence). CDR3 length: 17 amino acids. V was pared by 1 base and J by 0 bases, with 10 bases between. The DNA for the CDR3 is TGTGCCAGCAGCTTAGGTGTGGGGAGCTCCTATAATTCACCCCTCCACTTT. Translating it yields CASSLGVGSSYNSPLHF.

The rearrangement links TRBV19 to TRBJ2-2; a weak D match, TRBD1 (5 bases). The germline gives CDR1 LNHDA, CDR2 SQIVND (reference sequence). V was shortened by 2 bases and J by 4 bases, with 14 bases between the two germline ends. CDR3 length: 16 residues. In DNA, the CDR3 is TGTGCCAGTAGTATACTGGCCAGGGTTGGCACCGGGGAGCTGTTTTTT. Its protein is CASSILARVGTGELFF. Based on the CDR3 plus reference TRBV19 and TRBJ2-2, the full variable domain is DGGITQSPKYLFRKEGQNVTLSCEQNLNHDAMYWYRQDPGQGLRLIYYSQIVNDFQKGDIAEGYSVSREKKESFPLTVTSAQKNPTAFYLCASSILARVGTGELFFGEGSRLTVL.

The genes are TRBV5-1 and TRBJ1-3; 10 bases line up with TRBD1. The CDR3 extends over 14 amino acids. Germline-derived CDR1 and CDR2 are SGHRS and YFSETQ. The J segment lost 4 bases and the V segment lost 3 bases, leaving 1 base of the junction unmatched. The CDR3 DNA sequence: TGCGCCAGCAGCTCGGGACAGGGGGGAAACACCATATATTTT. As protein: CASSSGQGGNTIYF.